This is a list of T cell receptor beta chains from one sample in a study of neurological immune-mediated disorders. Each CDR3 protein gets one entry after TCRdb re-called the 5' RACE reads with MiXCR. The sample consists of about 74,000 distinct CDR3 sequences, roughly 5.6% of them appearing once. The sequencing sample was made of PBMCs. These receptors originate from a man aged 18 to 30 with multiple sclerosis. Both conserved end residues are part of each CDR3. Each record gives: clone size, J gene, V gene, CDR3 protein. Clone size is shown for a subset of rows, as once, few, many or a class of expanded clone.

many	TRBJ2-3	TRBV12-3/TRBV12-4	CASSFSGGRDTQYF
many	TRBJ1-2	TRBV20-1	CSARDTNYGYTF
many	TRBJ1-2	TRBV16	CASSPTAGQNGYTF
.	TRBJ1-6	TRBV7-2	CASSQGQDNSPLNF
many	TRBJ1-1	TRBV5-1	CASSPRTQNTEAFF
many	TRBJ2-5	TRBV5-1	CASSLSPGSETQYF
many	TRBJ1-6	TRBV20-1	CSARYRIGDSPLHF
many	TRBJ2-1	TRBV24-1	CATSAGDTLHPYNEQFF
many	TRBJ2-5	TRBV3-1	CASSGGGETQYF
few	TRBJ1-5	TRBV28	CASNRDRGFSNQPQNF
many	TRBJ2-1	TRBV5-1	CASRLALNYNEQFF
many	TRBJ2-3	TRBV12-3/TRBV12-4	CASGGGTDTQYF
many	TRBJ2-3	TRBV5-5	CASSLRAPFLALADTQYF